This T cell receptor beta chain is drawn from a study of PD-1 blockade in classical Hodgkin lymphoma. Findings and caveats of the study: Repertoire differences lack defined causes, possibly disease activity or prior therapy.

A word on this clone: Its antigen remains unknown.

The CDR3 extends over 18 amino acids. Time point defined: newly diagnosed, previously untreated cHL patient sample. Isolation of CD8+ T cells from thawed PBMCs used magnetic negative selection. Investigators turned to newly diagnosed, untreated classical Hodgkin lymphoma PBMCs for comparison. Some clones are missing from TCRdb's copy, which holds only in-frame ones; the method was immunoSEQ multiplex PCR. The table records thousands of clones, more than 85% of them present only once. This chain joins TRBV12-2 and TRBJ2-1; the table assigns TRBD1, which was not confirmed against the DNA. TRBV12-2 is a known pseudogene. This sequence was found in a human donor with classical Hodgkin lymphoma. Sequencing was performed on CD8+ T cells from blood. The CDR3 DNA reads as TGTGCAAGTCGCTTAGGTTGGTCTCGGCAGGGGAACTACAATGAGCAGTTCTTC. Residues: CASRLGWSRQGNYNEQFF.